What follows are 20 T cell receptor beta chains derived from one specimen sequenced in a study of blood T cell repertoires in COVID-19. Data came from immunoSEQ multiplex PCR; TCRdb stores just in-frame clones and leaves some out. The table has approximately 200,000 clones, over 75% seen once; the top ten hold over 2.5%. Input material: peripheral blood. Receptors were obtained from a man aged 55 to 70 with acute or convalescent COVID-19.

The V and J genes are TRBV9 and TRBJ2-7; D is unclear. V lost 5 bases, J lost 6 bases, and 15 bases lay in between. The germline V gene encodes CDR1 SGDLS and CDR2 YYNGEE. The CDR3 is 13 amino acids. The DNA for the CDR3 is TGTGCCAGCAGTATAGAGGAACGCAGCGAGCAGTACTTC. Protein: CASSIEERSEQYF.

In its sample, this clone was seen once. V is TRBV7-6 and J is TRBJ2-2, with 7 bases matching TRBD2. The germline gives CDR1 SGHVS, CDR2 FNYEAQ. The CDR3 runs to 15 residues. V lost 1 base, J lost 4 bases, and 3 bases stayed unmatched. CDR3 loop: CASSLGTSATGELFF. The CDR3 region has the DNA TGTGCCAGCAGCTTAGGGACTAGTGCCACCGGGGAGCTGTTTTTT.

This CDR3 is CASSLSGNRNYEQYF. CDR3 DNA sequence: TGTGCCAGCAGCCTCTCCGGGAACCGGAACTACGAGCAGTACTTC. The chain couples TRBV3-1 (or the pseudogene TRBV3-2) to TRBJ2-7, with D possibly matching TRBD2 (5 bases). Germline V gives CDR1 LGHDT, CDR2 YNNKEL (reference sequence). The CDR3 is made up of 15 amino acids. Trimming cost V 4 bases and J 3 bases, with 16 bases left between them.

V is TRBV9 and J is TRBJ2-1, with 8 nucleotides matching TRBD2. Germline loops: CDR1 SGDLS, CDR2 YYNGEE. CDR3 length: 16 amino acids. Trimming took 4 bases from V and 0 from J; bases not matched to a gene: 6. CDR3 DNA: TGTGCCAGCAGCTCAGGAAGCGGGGGCTCCTACAATGAGCAGTTCTTC. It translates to CASSSGSGGSYNEQFF.

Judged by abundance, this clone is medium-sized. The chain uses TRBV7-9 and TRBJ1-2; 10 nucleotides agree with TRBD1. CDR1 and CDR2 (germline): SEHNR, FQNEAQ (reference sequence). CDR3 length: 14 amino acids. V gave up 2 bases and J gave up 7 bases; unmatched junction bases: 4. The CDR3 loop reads CASSLQTGGPGYTF. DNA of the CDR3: TGTGCCAGCAGCTTACAGACAGGGGGCCCTGGCTACACCTTC. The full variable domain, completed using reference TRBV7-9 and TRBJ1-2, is DTGVSQNPRHKITKRGQNVTFRCDPISEHNRLYWYRQTLGQGPEFLTYFQNEAQLEKSRLLSDRFSAERPKGSFSTLEIQRTEQGDSAMYLCASSLQTGGPGYTFGSGTRLTVV.

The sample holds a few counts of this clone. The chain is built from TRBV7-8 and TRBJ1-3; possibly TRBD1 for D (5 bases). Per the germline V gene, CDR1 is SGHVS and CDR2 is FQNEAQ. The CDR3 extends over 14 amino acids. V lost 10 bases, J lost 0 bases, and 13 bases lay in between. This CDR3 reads CATGKGYSGNTIYF. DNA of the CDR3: TGTGCCACTGGCAAGGGGTACTCTGGAAACACCATATATTTT. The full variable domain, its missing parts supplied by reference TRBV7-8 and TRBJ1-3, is GAGVSQSPRYKVAKRGQDVALRCDPISGHVSLFWYQQALGQGPEFLTYFQNEAQLDKSGLPSDRFFAERPEGSVSTLKIQRTQQEDSAVYLCATGKGYSGNTIYFGEGSWLTVV.

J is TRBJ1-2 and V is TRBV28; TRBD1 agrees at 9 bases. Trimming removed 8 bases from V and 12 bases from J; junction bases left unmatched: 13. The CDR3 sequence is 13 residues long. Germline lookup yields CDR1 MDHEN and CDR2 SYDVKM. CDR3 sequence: CASARGDRAGHTF. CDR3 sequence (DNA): TGTGCCAGCGCCAGGGGGGACAGGGCGGGTCACACCTTC.

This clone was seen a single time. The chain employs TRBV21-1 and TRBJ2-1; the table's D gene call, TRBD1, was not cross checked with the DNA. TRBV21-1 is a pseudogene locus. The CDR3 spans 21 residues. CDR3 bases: TGTGCCAGCAGGAAAAAAAGTGTTTCTGGCGGACAGGGCCAAAGGGGCAATGAGCAGTTCTTC. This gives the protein CASRKKSVSGGQGQRGNEQFF.

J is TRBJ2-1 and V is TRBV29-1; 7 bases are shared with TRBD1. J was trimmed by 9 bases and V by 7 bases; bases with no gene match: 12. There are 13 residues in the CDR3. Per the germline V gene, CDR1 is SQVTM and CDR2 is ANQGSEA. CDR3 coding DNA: TGCAGCGCCCAGGGGGTCCACACGGGTGAGCAGTTCTTC. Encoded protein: CSAQGVHTGEQFF.

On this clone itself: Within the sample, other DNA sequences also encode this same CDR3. CDR3: CASFRGSSYNSPLHF. The CDR3 nucleotides read TGTGCCAGCTTCCGGGGGAGCTCCTATAATTCACCCCTCCACTTT. V is TRBV6-5 and J is TRBJ1-6; perhaps TRBD1 as D (5 bases). Trimming shortened V by 8 bases and J by 0 bases, and 11 bases separated the two germline ends. The germline V gene has CDR1 MNHEY and CDR2 SVGAGI. The CDR3 extends over 15 amino acids.

The CDR3 loop reads CATSRDPRDYGYTF. For the CDR3, the DNA is TGTGCCACCAGCAGAGATCCTAGAGACTATGGCTACACCTTC. This sequence joins TRBV15 and TRBJ1-2, with D unclear. This CDR3 has 14 amino acids. Trimming took 0 bases from V and 3 from J, leaving 8 bases between them. Germline V gives CDR1 LNHNV, CDR2 YYDKDF (reference sequence).

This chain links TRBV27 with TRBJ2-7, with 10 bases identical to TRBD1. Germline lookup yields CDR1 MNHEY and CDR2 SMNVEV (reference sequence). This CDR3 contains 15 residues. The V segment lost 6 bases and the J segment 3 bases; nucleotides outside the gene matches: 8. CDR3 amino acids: CASRTRTGGNYEQYF. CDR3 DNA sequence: TGTGCCAGCAGGACCCGGACAGGGGGAAACTACGAGCAGTACTTC.

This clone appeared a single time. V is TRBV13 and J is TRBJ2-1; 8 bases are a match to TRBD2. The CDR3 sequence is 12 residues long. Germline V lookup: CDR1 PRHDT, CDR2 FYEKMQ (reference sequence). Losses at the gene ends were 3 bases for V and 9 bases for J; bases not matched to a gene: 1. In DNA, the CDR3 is TGTGCCAGCAGCTTTACTAGCGGTGAGCAGTTCTTC. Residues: CASSFTSGEQFF.

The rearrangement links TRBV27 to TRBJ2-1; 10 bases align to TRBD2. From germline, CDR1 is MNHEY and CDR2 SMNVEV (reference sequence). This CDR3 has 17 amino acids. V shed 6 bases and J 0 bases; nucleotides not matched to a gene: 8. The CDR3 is CASRDGTSEASYNEQFF. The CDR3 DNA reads TGTGCCAGCAGGGACGGGACTAGCGAGGCCTCCTACAATGAGCAGTTCTTC.

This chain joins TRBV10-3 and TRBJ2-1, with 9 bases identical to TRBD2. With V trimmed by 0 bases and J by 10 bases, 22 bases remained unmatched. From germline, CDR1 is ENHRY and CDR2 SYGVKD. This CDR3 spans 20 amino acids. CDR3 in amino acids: CAISESISSALAGREVEQFF. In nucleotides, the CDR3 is TGTGCCATCAGTGAGTCGATTAGCTCCGCGCTAGCGGGAAGGGAAGTGGAGCAGTTCTTC.

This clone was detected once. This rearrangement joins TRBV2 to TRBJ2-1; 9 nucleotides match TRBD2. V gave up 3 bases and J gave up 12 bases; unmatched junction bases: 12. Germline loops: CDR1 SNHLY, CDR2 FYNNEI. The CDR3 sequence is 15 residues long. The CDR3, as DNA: TGTGCCAGCAGTGATAGGTCTAGCGGGAAAACAAGGCAGTTCTTC. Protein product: CASSDRSSGKTRQFF. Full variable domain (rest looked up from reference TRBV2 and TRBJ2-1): EPEVTQTPSHQVTQMGQEVILRCVPISNHLYFYWYRQILGQKVEFLVSFYNNEISEKSEIFDDQFSVERPDGSNFTLKIRSTKLEDSAMYFCASSDRSSGKTRQFFGPGTRLTVL.

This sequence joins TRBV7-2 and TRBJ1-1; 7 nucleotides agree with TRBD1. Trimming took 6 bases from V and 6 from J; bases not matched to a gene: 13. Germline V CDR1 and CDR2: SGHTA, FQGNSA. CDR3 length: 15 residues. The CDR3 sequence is CASRRQGFVGAEAFF. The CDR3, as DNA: TGTGCCAGCAGGCGACAGGGATTCGTTGGTGCTGAAGCTTTCTTT.

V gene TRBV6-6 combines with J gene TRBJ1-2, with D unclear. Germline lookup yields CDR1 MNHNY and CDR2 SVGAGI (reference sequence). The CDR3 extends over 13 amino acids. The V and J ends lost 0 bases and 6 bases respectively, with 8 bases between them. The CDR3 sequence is CASSYSKRDGYTF. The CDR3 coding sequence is TGTGCCAGCAGTTACTCGAAAAGAGATGGCTACACCTTC.

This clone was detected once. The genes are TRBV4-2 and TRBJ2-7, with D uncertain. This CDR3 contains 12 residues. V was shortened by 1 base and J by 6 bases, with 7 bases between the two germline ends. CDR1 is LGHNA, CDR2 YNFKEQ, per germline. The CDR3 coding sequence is TGTGCCAGCAGCCAAGGCGGTGGCGAGCAGTACTTC. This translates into CASSQGGGEQYF.

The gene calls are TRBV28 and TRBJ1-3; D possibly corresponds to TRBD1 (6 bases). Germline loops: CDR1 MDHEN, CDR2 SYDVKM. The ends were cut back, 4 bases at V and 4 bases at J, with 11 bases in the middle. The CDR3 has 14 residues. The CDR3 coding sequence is TGTGCCAGCAGTTATCGGGGGGCCGGAAACACCATATATTTT. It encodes CASSYRGAGNTIYF. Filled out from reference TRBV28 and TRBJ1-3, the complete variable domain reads DVKVTQSSRYLVKRTGEKVFLECVQDMDHENMFWYRQDPGLGLRLIYFSYDVKMKEKGDIPEGYSVSREKKERFSLILESASTNQTSMYLCASSYRGAGNTIYFGEGSWLTVV.